The rows below give T cell receptor beta chains drawn from one sample of a study of cytomegalovirus exposure and HLA in healthy donors. Clones were sequenced by immunoSEQ multiplex PCR, and TCRdb holds only the in-frame ones, with some missing. The sample carries some 190,000 clones, 78% recorded once. Sequencing was done on a sample of PBMCs. The receptor set was obtained from a female donor in good health and CMV-seronegative. CDR3s include the opening cysteine and the closing phenylalanine or tryptophan. D genes are given only for firm matches. Rows give clone size only sometimes, using once, few, many, or a class for an expanded clone.

j_call,d_call,clone_size,v_call,cdr3_nt,cdr3_aa
TRBJ2-3,TRBD2,-,TRBV7-3,TGTGCCAGCAGTAGGACTAGCGGGGAGGGAGATACGCAGTATTTT,CASSRTSGEGDTQYF
TRBJ2-1,-,-,TRBV25-1,TGTGCCAGCAGCGTCACTAGCAATGAGCAGTTCTTC,CASSVTSNEQFF
TRBJ1-3,-,once,TRBV5-4,TGTGCCAGCAGTACAGCTATCTCTGGAAACACCATATATTTT,CASSTAISGNTIYF
TRBJ2-1,TRBD1,few,TRBV6-1,TGTGCCACCTCTACCGGGACAGGGGGCGATGAGCAGTTCTTC,CATSTGTGGDEQFF
TRBJ2-5,TRBD1,-,TRBV11-2,TGTGCCAGCAGGGCGACAGGGGGCCTCGAGACCCAGTACTTC,CASRATGGLETQYF
TRBJ2-7,TRBD1,-,TRBV19,TGTGCCAGTAGTCGAACTTCACGCCCCGGGACAGGGTCCTACGAGCAGTACTTC,CASSRTSRPGTGSYEQYF
TRBJ1-2,TRBD1,-,TRBV2,TGTGCCAGCAGTGCCGGGACAGCCTTCTATGGCTACACCTTC,CASSAGTAFYGYTF
TRBJ2-7,-,-,TRBV9,TGTGCCAGCAGCGCCACCGGGGGACAGACCTACGAGCAGTACTTC,CASSATGGQTYEQYF
TRBJ2-7,TRBD1,-,TRBV5-1,TGCGCCAGCAGCCTTATCCCCGGGACAGGGCTTTCCGAGCAGTACTTC,CASSLIPGTGLSEQYF
TRBJ1-5,-,-,TRBV6-1,TGTGCCAGCACCCCCGGACAGATCAGCAATCAGCCCCAGCATTTT,CASTPGQISNQPQHF
TRBJ1-1,-,-,TRBV28,TGTGCCAGTGCCGGGTTGGTCACTGAAGCTTTCTTT,CASAGLVTEAFF
TRBJ1-2,-,-,TRBV5-1,TGCGCCAGCAGCTTGGGACAGGCATCTAACTATGGCTACACCTTC,CASSLGQASNYGYTF
TRBJ2-2,-,-,TRBV30,TGTGCCTGGAGTAAATATTGGGGGGGGGCCGTGTCGAACACCGGGGAGCTGTTTTTT,CAWSKYWGGAVSNTGELFF
TRBJ1-5,-,-,TRBV28,TGTGCCAGCAGGGACACCTACAATCAGCCCCAGCATTTT,CASRDTYNQPQHF
TRBJ2-7,TRBD2,-,TRBV29-1,TGCAGCGTCCTGGGACTAGTAATCCCCTACGAGCAGTACTTC,CSVLGLVIPYEQYF
TRBJ2-3,TRBD2,-,TRBV10-3,TGTGCCATCGGGGGAGTAGCGGGAGTAGTAACGCAGTATTTT,CAIGGVAGVVTQYF
TRBJ2-1,-,-,TRBV7-8,TGTGCCAGCAGCTTAGCCCGGGTTAGTAAGAATGAGCAGTTCTTC,CASSLARVSKNEQFF
TRBJ2-2,TRBD1,-,TRBV11-2,TGTGCCAGCAGCCCCCGACAGGGGTTGAACACCGGGGAGCTGTTTTTT,CASSPRQGLNTGELFF
TRBJ1-2,TRBD1,few,TRBV6-5,TGTGCCAGCAGTTACGGGACAGGACTCAACTATGGCTACACCTTC,CASSYGTGLNYGYTF
TRBJ1-1,-,-,TRBV7-3,TGTGCCAGCAGACAGACAAAGAACACTGAAGCTTTCTTT,CASRQTKNTEAFF
TRBJ2-5,TRBD2,few,TRBV11-2,TGTGCCAGCAGACCAATCAGGACTAGCGGGAGCCCCCACCAAGAGACCCAGTACTTC,CASRPIRTSGSPHQETQYF
TRBJ2-7,TRBD2,-,TRBV27,TGTGCCAGCAGATTGGTTTGGGGGGGAACGTTGGTCGCGCAGTACTTC,CASRLVWGGTLVAQYF
TRBJ2-2,-,-,TRBV9,TGTGCCAGCAGCGACAGGGTGAACACCGGGGAGCTGTTTTTT,CASSDRVNTGELFF
TRBJ2-2,-,-,TRBV29-1,TGCAGCGTTGAGACTTCCGGCCGGAACACCGGGGAGCTGTTTTTT,CSVETSGRNTGELFF
TRBJ2-7,-,-,TRBV9,TGTGCCAGCAGCGTAGGGGGCAGGGCCGGGGGAGAGCAGTACTTC,CASSVGGRAGGEQYF
TRBJ2-1,-,few,TRBV5-4,TGTGCCAGCAGCTTGGGGGCTCCCGGGGTCAATGAGCAGTTCTTC,CASSLGAPGVNEQFF
TRBJ2-4,TRBD2,-,TRBV7-2,TGTGCCAGCAGCCGACCAAGCGGGATTGCCAAAAACATTCAGTACTTC,CASSRPSGIAKNIQYF
TRBJ1-1,-,-,TRBV2,TGTGCCAGCAGCACCCGAGGAAGCAACACTGAAGCTTTCTTT,CASSTRGSNTEAFF
TRBJ2-7,TRBD2,-,TRBV4-2,TGTGCCAGCAGCCCCCGAGGACTAGCGGGCGAGCAGTACTTC,CASSPRGLAGEQYF
TRBJ2-3,-,-,TRBV5-4,TGTGCCAGCAGCTTGGCCGGCACAGATACGCAGTATTTT,CASSLAGTDTQYF
TRBJ1-5,-,-,TRBV27,TGTGCCAGCAGTTTTGTCAGGGGAGCTAATCAGCCCCAGCATTTT,CASSFVRGANQPQHF
TRBJ2-5,-,-,TRBV4-3,TGCGCCAGCAGCCAAGGTGCCAGGGAAGAGACCCAGTACTTC,CASSQGAREETQYF
TRBJ2-7,-,-,TRBV29-1,TGCAGCGTTTTGTATTCCCGGGATAGTTCCTACGAGCAGTACTTC,CSVLYSRDSSYEQYF
TRBJ2-7,-,-,TRBV5-6,TGTGCCAGCAGCTTGATGGTCTCCTACGAGCAGTACTTC,CASSLMVSYEQYF
TRBJ2-1,-,-,TRBV2,TGTGCCAGCAGAGTAGGGGCGGGGAGCTCCTACAATGAGCAGTTCTTC,CASRVGAGSSYNEQFF
TRBJ1-1,TRBD1,-,TRBV18,TGTGCCAGCTCACGGGACAGATCGAACACTGAAGCTTTCTTT,CASSRDRSNTEAFF